This passage covers 7 T cell receptor beta chains from one sample sequenced in a study of T cells in Graves' hyperthyroidism and ophthalmopathy. Researchers amplified the TCR beta CDR3 regions from RNA transcripts. First-round RT-PCR with HTBI primers amplified the TCR CDR3 region. TCRdb re-derived calls from the multiplex PCR reads in MiXCR, one entry per CDR3 protein. The sample has roughly 100,000 distinct CDR3 sequences, about 45% seen once; the top ten hold 20% to 30%. The sequencing sample was made of blood. All receptors come from a man between 35 and 55 years old with Graves' hyperthyroidism.

This chain connects TRBV30 to TRBJ2-7, with 8 bases that match TRBD2. The CDR3 has 13 residues. Germline CDR1 GTSNPN, CDR2 SVGIG (reference sequence). The V gene end was trimmed by 5 bases and the J gene end by 9 bases; junction bases not matched to a gene: 12. The CDR3 nucleotides read TGTGCCTGGTCCGGGACTAGAGATCATTCGCAGTACTTC. Protein product: CAWSGTRDHSQYF.

The chain couples TRBV10-3 to TRBJ2-2; TRBD2 agrees at 7 bases. The V gene's germline CDR1 is ENHRY and CDR2 SYGVKD. With V trimmed by 8 bases and J by 14 bases, 5 bases remained unmatched. The CDR3 is made up of 10 amino acids. CDR3 bases: TGTGCCATCTCCCCAGCGGGACTGTTTTTT. Translating gives CAISPAGLFF.

This clonotype has just a few counts. The V and J genes are TRBV7-6 and TRBJ2-2; TRBD2 agrees at 7 bases. This CDR3 comprises 16 residues. Germline V gene data show CDR1 as SGHVS and CDR2 as FNYEAQ. V gave up 5 bases and J gave up 1 base; unmatched junction bases: 7. DNA of the CDR3: TGTGCCAGCAGCCAAGCCCGCGGGGGGAACACCGGGGAGCTGTTTTTT. It encodes CASSQARGGNTGELFF.

This clonotype was seen at least ten times. The V and J genes are TRBV19 and TRBJ1-2; D possibly corresponds to TRBD1 (5 bases). Germline loops: CDR1 LNHDA, CDR2 SQIVND (reference sequence). The CDR3 covers 17 residues. The V and J ends lost 6 bases and 6 bases respectively, with 26 bases between them. In DNA, the CDR3 is TGTGCCAGTAGGGGGCGAAGGCAGGTCGGGTCGGAGGATGGCTACACCTTC. This translates into CASRGRRQVGSEDGYTF.

V gene TRBV7-3 combines with J gene TRBJ1-5; maybe TRBD1 (6 bases). Germline V CDR1 and CDR2: SGHTA, FQGTGA. The V end lost 5 bases, the J end lost 0 bases, and 11 bases lay between the germline ends. The CDR3 totals 15 residues. Here the CDR3 DNA reads TGTGCCAGCAGCGGGCAGGGGAATAGCAATCAGCCCCAGCATTTT. This translates into CASSGQGNSNQPQHF.

This clonotype was counted a single time. One end of the junction does not line up with germline, which may come from a read error. The chain couples TRBV4-1 to TRBJ1-1, with a possible D match to TRBD1 (6 bases). Germline V gene data show CDR1 as MGHRA and CDR2 as YSYEKL. The CDR3 has 17 residues. The CDR3 here is CASSQDGGAFGRTGAFF. CDR3 nucleotide sequence: TGCGCCAGCAGCCAAGATGGGGGGGCGTTTGGTAGGACTGGAGCTTTCTTT.

The V and J genes are TRBV15 and TRBJ2-7, with 7 bases identical to TRBD1. The CDR3 is 14 residues long. The J segment lost 5 bases and the V segment lost 3 bases, leaving 7 bases of the junction unmatched. CDR1 LNHNV and CDR2 YYDKDF come from the germline V gene (reference sequence). The CDR3 DNA reads as TGTGCCACCAGCAGCTTAGGGGGCGCGGACGAGCAGTACTTC. Translating gives CATSSLGGADEQYF.